This TCR beta chain was found in a study of shared clonotypes between healthy human individuals. Germline values: CDR1 SGHRS, CDR2 YFSETQ. The V and J ends lost 4 bases and 5 bases, in that order; junction bases with no gene match: 10. The CDR3 loop spans 15 amino acids. Clones were sequenced by immunoSEQ multiplex PCR, and TCRdb holds only the in-frame ones, with some missing. The sample lists approximately 500,000 clones, 60% to 85% occurring once. The TCR was taken from a woman in her 40s in good health. Some clones in this sample may be carry-over from other donors' samples. Material for sequencing was PBMCs. The chain employs TRBV5-1 and TRBJ2-5; TRBD2 aligns across 8 bases. The CDR3 spells CASSPGLREDETQYF. CDR3 nucleotides: TGCGCCAGCAGCCCGGGGCTGCGGGAGGATGAGACCCAGTACTTC.